The next 15 T cell receptor beta chains were all read from a single sample in a study of T cell responses to AZD1222 COVID-19 vaccine. Using immunoSEQ multiplex PCR, the repertoire was profiled, and TCRdb retains in-frame clones only, with some absent. The sample consists of more than 110,000 clones, approximately 90% of them appearing once. Source: peripheral blood, taken on day 0 of AZD1222 vaccination. The receptor set was obtained from an adult in good health.

This sequence joins TRBV24-1 and TRBJ1-2, with a possible D match to TRBD1 (6 bases). The V gene's germline CDR1 is KGHDR and CDR2 SFDVKD. The V and J ends lost 4 bases and 8 bases respectively, with 19 bases between them. The CDR3 contains 15 residues. The CDR3 bases are TGTGCCACCAGTGACGTGGACAGTCACTTCGGAGGCTACACCTTC. It translates to CATSDVDSHFGGYTF.

V is TRBV5-5 and J is TRBJ1-1; D not resolved. V dropped 0 bases and J dropped 6 bases, with 6 bases sitting between them. Germline CDR1 reads SGHKS; CDR2 reads YYEKEE (reference sequence). The CDR3 totals 12 residues. CDR3 residues: CASSLESAEAFF. In DNA form, the CDR3 reads TGTGCCAGCAGCTTGGAAAGCGCTGAAGCTTTCTTT.

The count of this clone is one. The V and J genes are TRBV2 and TRBJ2-3; tentative D call: TRBD1 (6 bases). This CDR3 spans 12 amino acids. The germline V gene has CDR1 SNHLY and CDR2 FYNNEI. V lost 3 bases and J 8 bases, leaving 9 bases between the germline ends. CDR3 protein: CASSDRGGTQYF. The CDR3 DNA is TGTGCCAGCAGTGATAGAGGGGGTACGCAGTATTTT. Drawing the rest from reference TRBV2 and TRBJ2-3, the complete variable domain is EPEVTQTPSHQVTQMGQEVILRCVPISNHLYFYWYRQILGQKVEFLVSFYNNEISEKSEIFDDQFSVERPDGSNFTLKIRSTKLEDSAMYFCASSDRGGTQYFGPGTRLTVL.

This sequence joins TRBV21-1 and TRBJ2-5; TRBD1 reflects the table's D call only, with no check against the DNA. TRBV21-1 is a documented pseudogene. The CDR3 runs 14 residues. CDR3 loop: CASGMRQAMRTQYF. DNA for the CDR3: TGTGCCAGCGGCATGAGACAGGCGATGAGGACCCAGTACTTC.

This clone showed up just once. V gene TRBV9 combines with J gene TRBJ1-1; the D is unclear. Trimming shortened V by 4 bases and J by 4 bases, and 17 bases separated the two germline ends. The germline gives CDR1 SGDLS, CDR2 YYNGEE. CDR3 length equals 15 residues. DNA for the CDR3: TGTGCCAGCAGCCTATCCCCGGCGGGCGGCACTGAAGCTTTCTTT. Protein product: CASSLSPAGGTEAFF.

The chain links TRBV19 to TRBJ2-7, with D hard to call. CDR3 length: 13 amino acids. CDR1 is LNHDA, CDR2 SQIVND, per germline (reference sequence). The germline V and J ends were trimmed by 3 bases and 6 bases, with 12 bases remaining between them. CDR3 DNA sequence: TGTGCCAGTAGTATTCGAATCGCGCTCGAGCAGTACTTC. As protein: CASSIRIALEQYF.

The J gene is TRBJ2-3, the V gene TRBV12-5; no firm D call. Germline V gene sequence: CDR1 LGHNT, CDR2 FRNRAP. Trimming stripped 6 bases from V and 7 bases from J, with 8 bases between. The CDR3 runs 11 residues. Here the CDR3 DNA reads TGTGCTAGTGGCCCCGTCTATACGCAGTATTTT. Its protein product is CASGPVYTQYF.

This clone has a handful of counts. This chain connects TRBV28 to TRBJ1-1, with 10 bases identical to TRBD1. CDR1 is MDHEN, CDR2 SYDVKM, per germline. V shed 6 bases, J shed 5 bases, and the junction held 3 bases outside the gene matches. This CDR3 has 13 amino acids. CDR3: CASRLDRGTEAFF. The CDR3 DNA is TGTGCCAGCAGATTGGACAGGGGGACTGAAGCTTTCTTT.

This rearrangement joins TRBV21-1 to TRBJ1-1; the table names TRBD1, a call not compared with the DNA. TRBV21-1 is shown as a pseudogene. This CDR3 has 17 residues. The CDR3 region has the DNA TGTGCCAGCAGCCCCGATAAAGGAGCAGGGGTGGGCACTGAAGCTTTCTTT. Translated: CASSPDKGAGVGTEAFF.

DNA for the CDR3: TGTGCCAGCAGTTTGCCGGGACAAGTCAACTATGGCTACACCTTC. It yields the protein CASSLPGQVNYGYTF. This chain connects TRBV28 to TRBJ1-2; maybe TRBD1 (6 bases). CDR3 length equals 15 residues. The V end was cut by 3 bases, the J end by 2 bases, with 13 bases between. CDR1 and CDR2 from the germline V gene are MDHEN and SYDVKM.

A few counts support this clone. The chain links TRBV19 to TRBJ2-7, with D perhaps matching TRBD2 (5 bases). The germline CDR1 and CDR2 sequences are LNHDA and SQIVND (reference sequence). The CDR3 consists of 14 residues. V was cut by 1 base and J by 5 bases, with 12 bases left in between. In DNA form, the CDR3 reads TGTGCCAGTAGTATAGTTTCGGGGAACCACGAGCAGTACTTC. Protein sequence: CASSIVSGNHEQYF.

This chain joins TRBV2 and TRBJ2-5; D might be TRBD2 (7 bases). The V end was cut by 1 base, the J end by 7 bases, with 13 bases between. Germline V lookup: CDR1 SNHLY, CDR2 FYNNEI. This CDR3 has 14 amino acids. As DNA, the CDR3 is TGTGCCAGCAGTGAAGTCGGGGGGCTAGCGACCCAGTACTTC. It yields the protein CASSEVGGLATQYF.

V and J are TRBV10-1 and TRBJ2-5; tentatively, D is TRBD2 (6 bases). Trimming shortened V by 0 bases and J by 5 bases, and 13 bases separated the two germline ends. Germline-derived CDR1 and CDR2 are WNHNN and SYGVQD (reference sequence). This CDR3 spans 15 amino acids. DNA of the CDR3: TGCGCCAGCAGTGAGTCCGGGGAGGTAAGGGAGACCCAGTACTTC. It is translated as CASSESGEVRETQYF.

V usage is TRBV10-1 and J usage is TRBJ1-1, with unresolved D. This CDR3 is 14 amino acids long. Deletions cut 0 bases from V and 4 bases from J, with 9 bases between. Germline CDR1 is WNHNN and CDR2 is SYGVQD (reference sequence). In DNA form, the CDR3 reads TGCGCCAGCAGTGAGTCGTTTACTGGCACTGAAGCTTTCTTT. Translation: CASSESFTGTEAFF.

The chain is built from TRBV7-3 and TRBJ2-1; weak D call: TRBD1 (5 bases). The CDR3 contains 12 residues. Germline V gene sequence: CDR1 SGHTA, CDR2 FQGTGA. V was clipped by 2 bases and J by 7 bases, with 6 bases between them. CDR3 sequence (DNA): TGTGCCAGCAGCTTAGGGGCGAATGAGCAGTTCTTC. It translates to CASSLGANEQFF.